This T cell receptor beta chain was found in a study of T cells after yellow fever vaccination. Whole-study context: SMART-Seq v4 Ultra Low Input served to prepare low-cell-number fractions.

This CDR3 comprises 15 residues. Trimming stripped 5 bases from V and 3 bases from J, with 14 bases between. Germline assignment: CDR1 SGHTA and CDR2 FQGNSA. This clonotype was detected many times. Its antigen is undetermined. Broader study findings: At around 96% for CD4 and just over 85% for CD8, most primary-vaccination clones showed up again after the booster.

Each CDR3 protein is one row after TCRdb ran MiXCR on the 5' RACE reads. The data show about 340,000 distinct CDR3 sequences, around 4.1% seen once. Sequences were derived from PBMCs, sampled 5 days after the yellow fever booster vaccination. The clonotype was recovered from a man younger than 35 who received the YFV17D yellow fever vaccine. This rearrangement joins TRBV7-2 to TRBJ1-5; D not certain. This chain's CDR3 is CASSAGLYFNQPQHF. DNA of the CDR3: TGTGCCAGCAGCGCCGGACTGTACTTCAATCAGCCCCAGCATTTT.